This entry lists 3 T cell receptor beta chains sequenced from one sample in a study of T cells after yellow fever vaccination. TCRdb itself ran the 5' RACE reads through MiXCR, one entry per CDR3 protein. The data hold about 330,000 distinct CDR3 sequences, with approximately 4% observed a single time. The starting material was PBMCs, obtained 5 days after the yellow fever booster vaccination. These TCRs come from a man in his late teens or twenties who received the YFV17D yellow fever vaccine.

This clonotype was detected a few times. The V gene is TRBV2, the J gene TRBJ2-3; unclear D gene. Trimming shortened V by 7 bases and J by 0 bases, and 11 bases separated the two germline ends. The CDR3 totals 14 residues. Germline V lookup: CDR1 SNHLY, CDR2 FYNNEI. CDR3 DNA sequence: TGTGCCAGCAATGCCCACCAAAGCACAGATACGCAGTATTTT. It specifies CASNAHQSTDTQYF.

The chain is built from TRBV4-3 and TRBJ2-4; D not resolved. V was trimmed by 0 bases and J by 1 base, leaving 7 bases between them. The CDR3 length is 15 residues. Germline V gene data show CDR1 as LGHNA and CDR2 as YSLEER. CDR3 loop: CASSQDRWAKNIQYF. CDR3 sequence (DNA): TGCGCCAGCAGCCAAGACCGGTGGGCCAAAAACATTCAGTACTTC.

This clonotype was counted many times. The V and J genes are TRBV12-3 or TRBV12-4 and TRBJ2-7; D is undetermined. V was trimmed by 7 bases and J by 0 bases, leaving 4 bases between them. The CDR3 is 11 residues long. CDR3 loop: CASIFSYEQYV. CDR3 nucleotides: TGTGCCAGCATTTTCTCCTACGAGCAGTACGTC.